These 2 T cell receptor beta chains were all obtained from the same sample, sequenced in a study of T-cell memory formation after mild COVID-19. TCRdb used MiXCR to reprocess the 5' RACE reads, holding one entry per CDR3 protein. The sample lists roughly 150,000 distinct CDR3 sequences, roughly 15% occurring once. The sequencing sample was made of PBMCs or a T cell subset sorted from them (not recorded which). The receptors were gathered from an adult woman who had mild COVID-19 (a few samples of this study predate the infection). Cell type and time point are not known.

The V and J genes are TRBV7-2 and TRBJ2-1; D remains ambiguous. The CDR3 is made up of 12 amino acids. The germline CDR1 and CDR2 sequences are SGHTA and FQGNSA. The V end was cut by 0 bases, the J end by 8 bases, with 5 bases between. The CDR3 sequence is CASSLAGYEQFF. The CDR3 DNA reads as TGTGCCAGCAGCTTAGCGGGGTATGAGCAGTTCTTC.

This clonotype showed up just a few times. The J gene is TRBJ2-1, the V gene TRBV5-1, with a possible D match to TRBD2 (7 bases). V lost 2 bases and J 9 bases, leaving 12 bases between the germline ends. The germline V gene encodes CDR1 SGHRS and CDR2 YFSETQ. This CDR3 is built from 13 residues. The CDR3 is CASSFGGAGEQFF. DNA for the CDR3: TGCGCCAGCAGCTTTGGGGGGGCCGGTGAGCAGTTCTTC.